What follows are 30 T cell receptor beta chains derived from one specimen sequenced in a study of blood T cell repertoires in COVID-19. Sequencing used immunoSEQ multiplex PCR; TCRdb keeps in-frame clones, though not all of them. This repertoire shows around 280,000 clones, roughly 87% found once; its top ten account for 6% to 7%. Material for sequencing was PBMCs or T cells enriched from blood (not recorded which). The receptors were sampled from a woman aged 40 to 50 who had recovered from COVID-19.

This chain uses TRBV11-1 with TRBJ2-1, with no clear D. V lost 1 base, J lost 9 bases, and 16 bases lay in between. Germline lookup yields CDR1 SGHAT and CDR2 FQDESV (reference sequence). The CDR3 length is 15 residues. CDR3 region: CASSLGVGSVGEQFF. The CDR3 DNA is TGTGCCAGCAGCTTAGGGGTCGGGTCGGTTGGTGAGCAGTTCTTC.

The CDR3 loop reads CSASRAGQNQKLFF. The CDR3 DNA reads as TGCAGTGCTAGTAGAGCAGGGCAGAACCAAAAACTGTTTTTT. This chain links TRBV20-1 with TRBJ1-4, with a possible D match to TRBD1 (5 bases). This CDR3 is 14 amino acids long. Germline loops: CDR1 DFQATT, CDR2 SNEGSKA (reference sequence). The V end was cut by 3 bases, the J end by 9 bases, with 17 bases between.

The rearrangement links TRBV28 to TRBJ1-4; 9 bases are a match to TRBD1. Germline loops: CDR1 MDHEN, CDR2 SYDVKM. With V trimmed by 8 bases and J by 6 bases, 1 base remained unmatched. The CDR3 runs 12 residues. CDR3 DNA sequence: TGTGCCAGCGGGACAGGGCATGAAAAACTGTTTTTT. Its translation: CASGTGHEKLFF.

The rearrangement uses TRBV23-1 and TRBJ2-5; TRBD2 matches at 11 bases. TRBV23-1 is classed as an ORF, of uncertain function. The J segment lost 4 bases and the V segment lost 8 bases, leaving 6 bases of the junction unmatched. The CDR3 has 14 amino acids. CDR3 in DNA: TGCGCCAGCCCTCCCGGACTAGCGGGAGAGACCCAGTACTTC. Protein product: CASPPGLAGETQYF.

V is TRBV19 and J is TRBJ1-5; D is perhaps TRBD1 (6 bases). Between the trimmed V and J ends, which lost 5 bases and 2 bases, there was a span of 13 bases. The CDR3 length is 15 residues. CDR1 is LNHDA and CDR2 is SQIVND in the germline V gene (reference sequence). CDR3 in DNA: TGTGCCAGTAGTTGGTTACAGGGAGGCAATCAGCCCCAGCATTTT. Amino acid sequence: CASSWLQGGNQPQHF.

The chain combines TRBV6-2 or TRBV6-3 with TRBJ1-1; perhaps TRBD1 as D (5 bases). The V gene's germline CDR1 is MNHEY and CDR2 SVGEGT. This CDR3 is built from 17 residues. V was cut by 5 bases and J by 0 bases, with 19 bases left in between. The CDR3 DNA reads TGTGCCAGCAGTCTTCCTTTTAATGACAGAGTGAACACTGAAGCTTTCTTT. It yields the protein CASSLPFNDRVNTEAFF.

This sequence joins TRBV28 and TRBJ2-7; 9 bases match TRBD1. V shed 8 bases and J 3 bases; nucleotides not matched to a gene: 8. Per the germline V gene, CDR1 is MDHEN and CDR2 is SYDVKM. The CDR3 extends over 14 amino acids. The CDR3 DNA sequence: TGTGCCAGCCGTACCGGGACAGGGAACTACGAGCAGTACTTC. Amino acid sequence: CASRTGTGNYEQYF. Combining the CDR3 with reference TRBV28 and TRBJ2-7 gives the whole variable domain DVKVTQSSRYLVKRTGEKVFLECVQDMDHENMFWYRQDPGLGLRLIYFSYDVKMKEKGDIPEGYSVSREKKERFSLILESASTNQTSMYLCASRTGTGNYEQYFGPGTRLTVT.

This clone has just a few counts. This sequence joins TRBV7-9 and TRBJ1-2, with D unclear. The CDR3 runs 13 residues. Germline V gene data show CDR1 as SEHNR and CDR2 as FQNEAQ (reference sequence). V lost 6 bases to trimming and J lost 4 bases, with 12 bases between them. The DNA of the CDR3 is TGTGCCAGCAGTGATACCGGTTTCTATGGCTACACCTTC. It translates to CASSDTGFYGYTF.

In the case of this clone: Other DNA variants within this sample encode the same CDR3. The chain is built from TRBV11-2 and TRBJ2-7; 13 bases fit TRBD2. Losses at the gene ends were 1 base for V and 4 bases for J; bases not matched to a gene: 4. This CDR3 spans 16 amino acids. CDR1 SGHAT and CDR2 FQNNGV come from the germline V gene. This CDR3 reads CASSLVGTSGAYEQYF. The CDR3, as DNA: TGTGCCAGCAGCTTAGTAGGGACTAGCGGGGCATACGAGCAGTACTTC.

This clone came up a few times. The chain links TRBV7-2 to TRBJ2-3; TRBD2 matches at 12 bases. The CDR3 covers 14 residues. Germline V gives CDR1 SGHTA, CDR2 FQGNSA. V lost 5 bases, J lost 6 bases, and 3 bases stayed unmatched. DNA of the CDR3: TGTGCCAGCAGCACGACTAGCGGGAGTGATACGCAGTATTTT. The encoded protein is CASSTTSGSDTQYF.

The chain joins TRBV4-3 to TRBJ1-5; D unclear. The CDR3 has 16 amino acids. The V end lost 0 bases, the J end lost 0 bases, and 9 bases lay between the germline ends. Germline loops: CDR1 LGHNA, CDR2 YSLEER. CDR3 DNA: TGCGCCAGCAGCCAAGAATGGGAGTATAGCAATCAGCCCCAGCATTTT. Protein sequence: CASSQEWEYSNQPQHF.

The chain is built from TRBV27 and TRBJ1-1, with D unclear. Trimming stripped 8 bases from V and 6 bases from J, with 16 bases between. Germline assignment: CDR1 MNHEY and CDR2 SMNVEV (reference sequence). The CDR3 runs 13 residues. The CDR3 region is CASRSGVNAEAFF. CDR3 in DNA: TGTGCCAGCCGTTCCGGGGTCAACGCTGAAGCTTTCTTT.

The chain links TRBV28 to TRBJ1-2, with D tentatively TRBD1 (5 bases). The CDR3 consists of 15 residues. Per the germline V gene, CDR1 is MDHEN and CDR2 is SYDVKM. The V and J ends lost 5 bases and 7 bases respectively, with 20 bases between them. CDR3 DNA: TGTGCCAGCAGTGCCCCCGAGGGGCGGGAGCGTGGCTACACCTTC. Protein sequence: CASSAPEGRERGYTF.

V gene TRBV5-1 combines with J gene TRBJ2-3; TRBD1 might be the D (5 bases). The length of the CDR3 is 14 residues. Trimming left V 2 bases short and J 5 bases short, with 12 bases between. Per germline, CDR1 SGHRS and CDR2 YFSETQ. Here the CDR3 DNA reads TGCGCCAGCAGCTTTACTGGGGCTGAAGATACGCAGTATTTT. Translation gives CASSFTGAEDTQYF.

This sequence joins TRBV7-3 and TRBJ2-2; D may be TRBD2 (7 bases). Germline lookup yields CDR1 SGHTA and CDR2 FQGTGA. The CDR3 is made up of 16 amino acids. V was cut by 5 bases and J by 3 bases, with 16 bases left in between. The CDR3 is CASSPGRGGDTGELFF. The CDR3 DNA reads TGTGCCAGCAGCCCCGGCAGGGGAGGGGACACCGGGGAGCTGTTTTTT.

The gene calls are TRBV10-2 and TRBJ2-7; 8 bases line up with TRBD1. This CDR3 spans 13 amino acids. Germline CDR1 WSHSY, CDR2 SAAADI. V dropped 10 bases and J dropped 1; count of bases not matched to a gene: 6. The CDR3 sequence is CAIAGGQSYEQYF. CDR3 DNA sequence: TGCGCCATCGCAGGGGGCCAATCCTACGAGCAGTACTTC.

The chain combines TRBV27 with TRBJ2-3; 12 positions agree with TRBD2. The CDR3 spans 16 residues. Germline V CDR1 and CDR2: MNHEY, SMNVEV (reference sequence). The V gene end was trimmed by 3 bases and the J gene end by 8 bases; junction bases not matched to a gene: 9. In DNA form, the CDR3 reads TGTGCCAGCAGTTTGGGACTAGCGGGCCGGGGAGGTACGCAGTATTTT. Its translation is CASSLGLAGRGGTQYF.

This chain uses TRBV18 with TRBJ2-1; the match to TRBD2 covers 7 bases. The CDR3 runs to 16 residues. The J segment lost 2 bases and the V segment lost 3 bases, leaving 7 bases of the junction unmatched. Germline CDR1 reads KGHSH; CDR2 reads LQKENI. The CDR3 is CASSPQGAGTYNEQFF. The CDR3 DNA sequence: TGTGCCAGCTCACCGCAGGGAGCGGGAACCTACAATGAGCAGTTCTTC.

The chain is built from TRBV18 and TRBJ2-1, with 12 bases that match TRBD2. The V segment lost 5 bases and the J segment 6 bases; nucleotides outside the gene matches: 5. Germline V lookup: CDR1 KGHSH, CDR2 LQKENI. This CDR3 has 15 amino acids. For the CDR3, the DNA is TGTGCCAGCTCAGGACGGACTAGCGGGACCAATGAGCAGTTCTTC. It yields the protein CASSGRTSGTNEQFF.

There are a few counts of this clone. The rearrangement uses TRBV11-2 and TRBJ2-3; D is unresolved. CDR3 length equals 11 residues. V was pared by 5 bases and J by 8 bases, with 8 bases between. From germline, CDR1 is SGHAT and CDR2 FQNNGV. CDR3 protein: CASSPESTQYF. For the CDR3, the DNA is TGTGCCAGCAGCCCGGAGAGTACGCAGTATTTT.

The rearrangement uses TRBV19 and TRBJ2-5; 7 bases map to TRBD1. There are 13 residues in the CDR3. The V and J ends lost 6 bases and 3 bases, in that order; junction bases with no gene match: 4. The germline gives CDR1 LNHDA, CDR2 SQIVND (reference sequence). The CDR3 DNA reads as TGTGCCAGTAGCCGGACAGGAGAAGAGACCCAGTACTTC. As protein: CASSRTGEETQYF.

The CDR3 loop is CASSLSTVNEKLFF. The CDR3 coding sequence is TGTGCCAGCAGTCTCTCGACAGTAAATGAAAAACTGTTTTTT. The chain employs TRBV27 and TRBJ1-4; perhaps TRBD1 as D (5 bases). CDR1 MNHEY and CDR2 SMNVEV come from the germline V gene (reference sequence). Trimming took 5 bases from V and 5 from J, leaving 12 bases between them. This CDR3 is 14 amino acids long.

The chain recombines TRBV29-1 with TRBJ1-1, with 7 bases lining up with TRBD1. CDR1 and CDR2 (germline): SQVTM, ANQGSEA. The CDR3 consists of 12 residues. V was pared by 7 bases and J by 0 bases, with 2 bases of the junction left unmatched. This chain's CDR3 is CSADRVNTEAFF. The CDR3 DNA sequence: TGCAGCGCCGACAGGGTGAACACTGAAGCTTTCTTT.

The V gene is TRBV19, the J gene TRBJ2-7; 7 nucleotides match TRBD1. This CDR3 spans 14 amino acids. Germline-derived CDR1 and CDR2 are LNHDA and SQIVND (reference sequence). With V trimmed by 6 bases and J by 0 bases, 5 bases remained unmatched. The CDR3 DNA sequence: TGTGCCAGTAGCCCAACAGGGGTCTCCTACGAGCAGTACTTC. Its translation is CASSPTGVSYEQYF. Variable domain in full (rest from reference TRBV19 and TRBJ2-7): DGGITQSPKYLFRKEGQNVTLSCEQNLNHDAMYWYRQDPGQGLRLIYYSQIVNDFQKGDIAEGYSVSREKKESFPLTVTSAQKNPTAFYLCASSPTGVSYEQYFGPGTRLTVT.

The chain recombines TRBV7-2 with TRBJ2-4; D is ambiguous. The CDR3 consists of 13 residues. The V end was cut by 1 base, the J end by 5 bases, with 6 bases between. CDR1 is SGHTA, CDR2 FQGNSA, per germline. CDR3 in DNA: TGTGCCAGCAGCTTAGACACCCAAAACATTCAGTACTTC. Translating it yields CASSLDTQNIQYF.

The rearrangement joins TRBV28 to TRBJ1-6, with 9 bases lining up with TRBD1. The CDR3 has 16 amino acids. The V gene end was trimmed by 5 bases and the J gene end by 3 bases; junction bases not matched to a gene: 5. Germline CDR1 reads MDHEN; CDR2 reads SYDVKM. The CDR3 region is CASSPGQGGYNSPLHF. The CDR3 DNA reads TGTGCCAGCAGTCCGGGACAGGGAGGCTATAATTCACCCCTCCACTTT.

V gene TRBV3-1 (or the pseudogene TRBV3-2) combines with J gene TRBJ2-7, with D unresolved. The germline gives CDR1 LGHDT, CDR2 YNNKEL (reference sequence). This CDR3 comprises 13 residues. The V and J ends lost 0 bases and 6 bases respectively, with 9 bases between them. CDR3 coding DNA: TGTGCCAGCAGCCAAGACCTAGGAACCGAGCAGTACTTC. It encodes CASSQDLGTEQYF.

This clone was seen once. The chain recombines TRBV7-9 with TRBJ1-5; 9 bases align to TRBD1. The germline V gene encodes CDR1 SEHNR and CDR2 FQNEAQ (reference sequence). V trimming: 2 bases; J trimming: 2 bases; junction bases outside the gene matches: 4. The CDR3 has 16 amino acids. The CDR3 protein is CASSLTTGGRNQPQHF. The CDR3, as DNA: TGTGCCAGCAGCTTAACGACAGGGGGTCGCAATCAGCCCCAGCATTTT.

The chain couples TRBV5-4 to TRBJ2-7; the match to TRBD2 covers 7 bases. The trim removed 6 bases at V and 6 bases at J, leaving 18 bases unmatched. Germline V gene lookup returns CDR1 SGHNT and CDR2 YYREEE (reference sequence). The CDR3 loop spans 16 amino acids. The CDR3 here is CASTPGAGALSTEQYF. As DNA, the CDR3 is TGTGCCAGCACCCCTGGGGCGGGAGCTTTATCAACCGAGCAGTACTTC.

This chain links TRBV16 with TRBJ1-6; 8 bases fit TRBD1. The V gene's germline CDR1 is KGHSY and CDR2 FQNENV. The CDR3 spans 16 residues. The V segment lost 1 base and the J segment 8 bases; nucleotides outside the gene matches: 7. CDR3 sequence: CASSQLRTGGYSPLHF. The CDR3 DNA reads as TGTGCCAGCAGCCAATTGAGAACAGGGGGTTATTCACCCCTCCACTTT.